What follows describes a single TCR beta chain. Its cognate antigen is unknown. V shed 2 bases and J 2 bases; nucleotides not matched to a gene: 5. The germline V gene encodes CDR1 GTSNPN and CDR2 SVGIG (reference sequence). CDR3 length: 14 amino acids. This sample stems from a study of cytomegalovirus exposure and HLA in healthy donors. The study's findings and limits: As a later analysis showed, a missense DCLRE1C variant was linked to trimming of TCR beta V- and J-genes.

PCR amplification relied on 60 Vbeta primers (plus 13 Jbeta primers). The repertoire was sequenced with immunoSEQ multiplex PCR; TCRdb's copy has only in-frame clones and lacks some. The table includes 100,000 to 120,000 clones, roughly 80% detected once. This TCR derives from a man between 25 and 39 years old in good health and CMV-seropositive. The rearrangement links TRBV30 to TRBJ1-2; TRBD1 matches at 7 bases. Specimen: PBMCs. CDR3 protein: CAWSRLGGNYGYTF. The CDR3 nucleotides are TGTGCCTGGAGTCGTTTAGGGGGCAACTATGGCTACACCTTC.